This T cell receptor beta chain was documented in a study of T cell responses to AZD1222 COVID-19 vaccine. General study results and limits: There were mostly white British donors and more females than males, and clonal diversity was possibly underestimated.

Assay: immunoSEQ multiplex PCR; the TCRdb copy retains only in-frame clones and omits some. This repertoire shows 35,000 to 45,000 clones, around four fifths found once; its top ten account for 15% to 20%. In regard to this clone: Its antigen is currently unknown.

Doses given second, at about 4 or about 12 weeks, were pooled. The germline V and J ends were trimmed by 0 bases and 4 bases, with 8 bases remaining between them. The length of the CDR3 is 15 residues. The germline V gene has CDR1 SGHRS and CDR2 YFSETQ. The sequence was collected from an adult who received the AZD1222 COVID-19 vaccine. This chain joins TRBV5-1 and TRBJ1-6, with a possible D match to TRBD1 (6 bases). The material sequenced was peripheral blood, taken 28 days after the second AZD1222 dose. CDR3: CASSLDRVYNSPLHF. The CDR3 DNA follows: TGCGCCAGCAGCTTGGACAGGGTATATAATTCACCCCTCCACTTT.